The text below deals with one T cell receptor beta chain. Its antigen is unidentified. This is likely a read error, given that the CDR3 carries no conserved phenylalanine or tryptophan at its end. Germline CDR1 LGHNA, CDR2 YSLEER. This CDR3 is built from 16 residues. V dropped 0 bases and J dropped 7 bases, with 18 bases sitting between them. This record belongs to a study of glioma-infiltrating T cells. The wider study: Low-grade gliomas were grade II; glioblastomas were grade IV at initial diagnosis. Target coverage was 4.5- to 10-fold for about a million blood T cells.

The study, taken as a whole, reports: Gliomas, especially low-grade, showed above-expected tissue-blood divergence; non-neoplastic patients showed below.

The iRepertoire nested amplicon-rescue multiplex PCR amplified TCR alpha and beta CDR3s from RNA. TCRdb used MiXCR to reprocess the multiplex PCR reads, holding one entry per CDR3 protein. The table includes 300,000 to 400,000 distinct CDR3 sequences, 41% detected once. This rearrangement joins TRBV4-3 to TRBJ2-5; the D gene is possibly TRBD1 (5 bases). The TCR was taken from a human donor with low-grade glioma or glioblastoma, undergoing nonglioma brain surgery, or in good health (not recorded which). The material sequenced was glioma tissue, nonneoplastic brain tissue, or PBMCs (not recorded which). Here the CDR3 reads CASSQERMGREGTQYI. The CDR3 DNA follows: TGCGCCAGCAGCCAAGAAAGAATGGGCAGGGAAGGGACCCAGTACATC.